This T cell receptor beta chain appears in the sequencing data of a study of radiotherapy plus CTLA-4 blockade in lung cancer. Study-wide context: Objective responses arose in approximately 19% of patients, and 31% experienced disease control. Study-wide findings and caveats: The best prediction of response reportedly came from early blood T cell clone dynamics, with interferon-beta.

The data were produced by immunoSEQ multiplex PCR, yet TCRdb's version contains in-frame clones alone and is incomplete. The table lists about 100,000 clones, around four fifths of them singletons. Details on this clone: As yet, its antigen is unknown.

This specimen was peripheral blood, taken from a patient treated with radiotherapy plus ipilimumab. The clonotype comes from a human donor with non-small cell lung cancer who had stable disease on radiotherapy plus ipilimumab.

This chain's CDR3 is CASSFGAAGNTIYF. The DNA of the CDR3 is TGTGCCAGCAGCTTTGGGGCTGCTGGAAACACCATATATTTT. This chain links TRBV7-3 with TRBJ1-3, with D possibly matching TRBD1 (5 bases). V was trimmed by 3 bases and J by 2 bases, leaving 8 bases between them. The CDR3 extends over 14 amino acids. Looked up from germline, CDR1 is SGHTA and CDR2 is FQGTGA.